These T cell receptor beta chains were read from a single sample in a study of OX40 agonist ivuxolimab in advanced cancers. TCRdb keeps only in-frame clones here, not all; method: immunoSEQ multiplex PCR. The table includes around 89,000 clones, more than 75% detected once. The source material was CD4+ or CD8+ T cells sorted from blood, sampled in a trial of the OX40 agonist ivuxolimab. The receptors stem from an adult with an advanced solid tumor such as melanoma, head and neck, liver or kidney cancer. The CDR3 runs from the conserved cysteine through the conserved F or W. Fields, in order: CDR3 protein, CDR3 length, J gene, clone size, V gene. Size is stated for part of the rows, as once, few or many counts, or as a class when the clone is expanded.

CDR3 protein: CASSYRVNTEAFF
CDR3 length: 13
J gene: TRBJ1-1
clone size: .
V gene: TRBV6-5

CDR3 protein: CASRLPSRARAGSYEQYF
CDR3 length: 18
J gene: TRBJ2-7
clone size: .
V gene: TRBV12-2

CDR3 protein: CASSEQATEDTQYF
CDR3 length: 14
J gene: TRBJ2-3
clone size: .
V gene: TRBV6-4

CDR3 protein: CASSLQSNTGELFF
CDR3 length: 14
J gene: TRBJ2-2
clone size: .
V gene: TRBV5-1

CDR3 protein: CASSLAGGAMNTEAFF
CDR3 length: 16
J gene: TRBJ1-1
clone size: .
V gene: TRBV7-8

CDR3 protein: CASNHHRAGGLMNTEAFF
CDR3 length: 18
J gene: TRBJ1-1
clone size: .
V gene: TRBV6-4

CDR3 protein: CASSTYSTTSGGSYNEQFF
CDR3 length: 19
J gene: TRBJ2-1
clone size: .
V gene: TRBV19

CDR3 protein: CASSARQGAYEQYF
CDR3 length: 14
J gene: TRBJ2-7
clone size: .
V gene: TRBV11-2

CDR3 protein: CASSLYNQETQYF
CDR3 length: 13
J gene: TRBJ2-5
clone size: few
V gene: TRBV5-1

CDR3 protein: CASSQDRAYGYTF
CDR3 length: 13
J gene: TRBJ1-2
clone size: .
V gene: TRBV14

CDR3 protein: CASSYPSRDTEAFF
CDR3 length: 14
J gene: TRBJ1-1
clone size: .
V gene: TRBV6-6

CDR3 protein: CASSQPLAGGPQETQYF
CDR3 length: 17
J gene: TRBJ2-5
clone size: .
V gene: TRBV4-2

CDR3 protein: CSVEDQGSDYEQYF
CDR3 length: 14
J gene: TRBJ2-7
clone size: .
V gene: TRBV29-1

CDR3 protein: CASSLSFGQPQHF
CDR3 length: 13
J gene: TRBJ1-5
clone size: .
V gene: TRBV27

CDR3 protein: CASSIAAESYGYTF
CDR3 length: 14
J gene: TRBJ1-2
clone size: .
V gene: TRBV7-9

CDR3 protein: CASSKGQGARYEQYF
CDR3 length: 15
J gene: TRBJ2-7
clone size: .
V gene: TRBV7-6

CDR3 protein: CASSINRGSNYGYTF
CDR3 length: 15
J gene: TRBJ1-2
clone size: .
V gene: TRBV27

CDR3 protein: CSVEASGNYNEQFF
CDR3 length: 14
J gene: TRBJ2-1
clone size: .
V gene: TRBV29-1

CDR3 protein: CASSLHGQGSYEQYF
CDR3 length: 15
J gene: TRBJ2-7
clone size: .
V gene: TRBV27

CDR3 protein: CASSQSQAQETQYF
CDR3 length: 14
J gene: TRBJ2-5
clone size: .
V gene: TRBV16

CDR3 protein: CASTQGNGELFF
CDR3 length: 12
J gene: TRBJ2-2
clone size: .
V gene: TRBV6-4

CDR3 protein: CASSYSPIWGPLHF
CDR3 length: 14
J gene: TRBJ1-6
clone size: .
V gene: TRBV6-5

CDR3 protein: CASSPFTGMNTEAFF
CDR3 length: 15
J gene: TRBJ1-1
clone size: .
V gene: TRBV4-1

CDR3 protein: CAWSVEYTQNTEAFF
CDR3 length: 15
J gene: TRBJ1-1
clone size: .
V gene: TRBV30

CDR3 protein: CASNTPSLAGVGNEQFF
CDR3 length: 17
J gene: TRBJ2-1
clone size: .
V gene: TRBV9

CDR3 protein: CASSGGQANTGELFF
CDR3 length: 15
J gene: TRBJ2-2
clone size: .
V gene: TRBV2

CDR3 protein: CASSLSVSTDTQYF
CDR3 length: 14
J gene: TRBJ2-3
clone size: .
V gene: TRBV27

CDR3 protein: CASSSQGISRYTF
CDR3 length: 13
J gene: TRBJ1-2
clone size: few
V gene: TRBV28

CDR3 protein: CASSLAGGAYEQYF
CDR3 length: 14
J gene: TRBJ2-7
clone size: .
V gene: TRBV27

CDR3 protein: CASSLGTHVTFYNEQFF
CDR3 length: 17
J gene: TRBJ2-1
clone size: once
V gene: TRBV27

CDR3 protein: CASSLGDNYEQYF
CDR3 length: 13
J gene: TRBJ2-7
clone size: .
V gene: TRBV5-1

CDR3 protein: CASSYHTGGYGYTF
CDR3 length: 14
J gene: TRBJ1-2
clone size: .
V gene: TRBV6-5

CDR3 protein: CASSLWTRGTQYF
CDR3 length: 13
J gene: TRBJ2-5
clone size: .
V gene: TRBV5-4

CDR3 protein: CASNEQKNTEAFF
CDR3 length: 13
J gene: TRBJ1-1
clone size: .
V gene: TRBV7-9

CDR3 protein: CASSESLVQVAGEQYF
CDR3 length: 16
J gene: TRBJ2-7
clone size: .
V gene: TRBV25-1

CDR3 protein: CASRPVRAFGELFF
CDR3 length: 14
J gene: TRBJ2-2
clone size: .
V gene: TRBV6-5

CDR3 protein: CAISEGDTEAFF
CDR3 length: 12
J gene: TRBJ1-1
clone size: .
V gene: TRBV10-3

CDR3 protein: CASSRSSGEGTQYF
CDR3 length: 14
J gene: TRBJ2-5
clone size: .
V gene: TRBV4-3

CDR3 protein: CASSGQVDQPQHF
CDR3 length: 13
J gene: TRBJ1-5
clone size: .
V gene: TRBV4-2

CDR3 protein: CASSLLQGGTQYF
CDR3 length: 13
J gene: TRBJ2-3
clone size: .
V gene: TRBV28

CDR3 protein: CASRPPGQGEWQPQHF
CDR3 length: 16
J gene: TRBJ1-5
clone size: .
V gene: TRBV28

CDR3 protein: CASSLPLAYEQYF
CDR3 length: 13
J gene: TRBJ2-7
clone size: .
V gene: TRBV5-4

CDR3 protein: CASSPDIYNEQFF
CDR3 length: 13
J gene: TRBJ2-1
clone size: .
V gene: TRBV11-2

CDR3 protein: CASSLIPGPEAFF
CDR3 length: 13
J gene: TRBJ1-1
clone size: .
V gene: TRBV28

CDR3 protein: CASSKVGGKRGTPYEQYF
CDR3 length: 18
J gene: TRBJ2-7
clone size: .
V gene: TRBV21-1

CDR3 protein: CASSLADRGNQPQHF
CDR3 length: 15
J gene: TRBJ1-5
clone size: .
V gene: TRBV5-6

CDR3 protein: CASSSLTVLTGELFF
CDR3 length: 15
J gene: TRBJ2-2
clone size: .
V gene: TRBV28

CDR3 protein: CASSQAHLETQYF
CDR3 length: 13
J gene: TRBJ2-5
clone size: .
V gene: TRBV4-1

CDR3 protein: CASSPRTSGDNEQFF
CDR3 length: 15
J gene: TRBJ2-1
clone size: .
V gene: TRBV18

CDR3 protein: CATSRDRSALNTEAFF
CDR3 length: 16
J gene: TRBJ1-1
clone size: .
V gene: TRBV15